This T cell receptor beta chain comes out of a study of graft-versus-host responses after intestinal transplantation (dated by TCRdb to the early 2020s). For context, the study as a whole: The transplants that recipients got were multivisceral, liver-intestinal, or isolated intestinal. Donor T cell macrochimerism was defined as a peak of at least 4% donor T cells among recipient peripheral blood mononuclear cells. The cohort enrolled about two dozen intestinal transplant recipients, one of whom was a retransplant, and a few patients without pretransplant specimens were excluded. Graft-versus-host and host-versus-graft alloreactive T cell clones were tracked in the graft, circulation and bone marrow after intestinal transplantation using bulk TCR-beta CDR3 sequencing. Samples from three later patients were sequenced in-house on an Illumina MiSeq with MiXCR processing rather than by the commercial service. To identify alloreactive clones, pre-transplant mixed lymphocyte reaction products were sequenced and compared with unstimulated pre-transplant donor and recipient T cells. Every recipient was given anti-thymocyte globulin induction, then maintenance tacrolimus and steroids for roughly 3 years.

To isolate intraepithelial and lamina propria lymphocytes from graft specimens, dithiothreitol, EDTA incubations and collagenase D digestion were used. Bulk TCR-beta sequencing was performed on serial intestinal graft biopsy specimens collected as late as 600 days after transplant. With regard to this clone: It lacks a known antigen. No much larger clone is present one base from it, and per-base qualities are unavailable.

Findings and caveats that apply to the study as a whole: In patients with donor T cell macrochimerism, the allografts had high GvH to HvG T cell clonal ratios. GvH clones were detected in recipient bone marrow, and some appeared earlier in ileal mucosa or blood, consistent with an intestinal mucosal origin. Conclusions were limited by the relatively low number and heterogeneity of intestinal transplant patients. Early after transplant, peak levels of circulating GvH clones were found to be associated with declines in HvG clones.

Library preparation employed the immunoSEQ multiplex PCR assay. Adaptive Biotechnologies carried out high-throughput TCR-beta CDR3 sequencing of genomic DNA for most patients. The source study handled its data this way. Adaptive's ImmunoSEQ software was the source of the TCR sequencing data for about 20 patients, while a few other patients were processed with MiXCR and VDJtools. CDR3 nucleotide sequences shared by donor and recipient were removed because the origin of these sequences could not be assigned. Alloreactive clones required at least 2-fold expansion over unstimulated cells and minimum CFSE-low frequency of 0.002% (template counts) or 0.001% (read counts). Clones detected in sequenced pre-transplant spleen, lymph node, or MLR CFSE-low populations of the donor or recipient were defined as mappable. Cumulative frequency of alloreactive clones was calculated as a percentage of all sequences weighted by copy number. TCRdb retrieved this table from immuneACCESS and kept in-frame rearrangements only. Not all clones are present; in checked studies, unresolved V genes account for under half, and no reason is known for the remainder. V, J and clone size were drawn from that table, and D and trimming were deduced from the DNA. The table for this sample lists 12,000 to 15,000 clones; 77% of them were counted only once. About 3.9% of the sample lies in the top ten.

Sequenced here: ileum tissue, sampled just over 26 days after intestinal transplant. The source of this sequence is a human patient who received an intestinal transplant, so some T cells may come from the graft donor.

The bases read TGTGCCAGCCAGGCCCTTAATGAGCAGTTCTTC. It is translated as CASQALNEQFF. The chain links TRBV6-6 with TRBJ2-1; the D segment cannot be called with confidence. The germline V gene (reference sequence) sets CDR1 to MNHNY and CDR2 to SVGAGI. The CDR3 goes from the cysteine to the phenylalanine over 11 residues. Only the CDR3 DNA stays, 33 bases, in frame from base 1. The V end loses 8 bases and the J end loses 7 bases, and a stretch of 9 bases separates them.